This T cell receptor beta chain was sequenced for a study of technical replicates of blood from a handful of donors. This table comes from immunoSEQ multiplex PCR, and its TCRdb copy is limited to in-frame clones, with some not included. The sample lists approximately 94,000 clones, 90% to 97% occurring once. Germline CDR1 SGHTA, CDR2 FQGNSA. The CDR3 runs 16 residues. Trimming pared 4 bases from V and 9 bases from J, leaving 24 bases between. Sequenced input: T cells isolated from PBMCs. This chain joins TRBV7-2 and TRBJ2-5; D is unresolved. The clonotype comes from a human donor in good health. The chain's CDR3 is CASSYHLKSGVYAQYF. CDR3 in DNA: TGTGCCAGCAGCTACCACTTAAAATCAGGTGTCTACGCCCAGTACTTC.